A selection of T cell receptor beta chains follows, all from one sample in a study of CD8+CD57+ T cells in acquired aplastic anemia. Each CDR3 protein gets one entry after TCRdb re-called the reads with MiXCR. This table has some 130,000 distinct CDR3 sequences, approximately 41% appearing once. The sample consisted of sorted CD4+, CD8+, or CD8+CD57+ T cells (not recorded which) from PBMCs. The receptors were gathered from a human donor in good health, serving as a control. CDR3s include the opening cysteine and the closing phenylalanine or tryptophan. A D gene is named only where the DNA matches it firmly. The size field is filled for only some rows; it gives once, few, many or a size class.

d_call,v_call,clone_size,j_call,cdr3_aa,cdr3_nt
.,TRBV4-1,many,TRBJ1-5,CASSQGPDQPQHF,TGCGCCAGCAGCCAAGGCCCAGATCAGCCCCAGCATTTT
.,TRBV18,.,TRBJ1-2,CASSPVDSRFYGYTF,TGTGCCAGCTCACCGGTGGACAGTCGTTTCTATGGCTACACCTTC
.,TRBV3-1,many,TRBJ1-2,CASSQERLGRTYGYTF,TGTGCCAGCAGCCAAGAACGCTTAGGGCGAACGTATGGCTACACCTTC
.,TRBV7-2,once,TRBJ2-5,CASGYGTQYF,TGTGCCAGCGGGTACGGGACCCAGTACTTC
.,TRBV19,.,TRBJ1-2,CASSYQGNYGYTF,TGTGCCAGCAGCTATCAGGGGAACTATGGCTACACCTTC
.,TRBV25-1,.,TRBJ2-7,CASSDLAPYEQYF,TGTGCCAGCAGTGACCTCGCCCCCTACGAGCAGTACTTC
.,TRBV4-3,.,TRBJ2-1,CASSPDREQFF,TGCGCCAGCAGCCCAGATCGGGAGCAGTTCTTC
.,TRBV29-1,.,TRBJ1-4,CSAMQKGTLFF,TGCAGCGCTATGCAGAAAGGGACACTGTTTTTT
.,TRBV2,.,TRBJ2-2,CASRITWTGELFF,TGTGCCAGCAGAATTACGTGGACCGGGGAGCTGTTTTTT
.,TRBV28,few,TRBJ1-2,CAAWIYGCTF,.
.,TRBV6-1,many,TRBJ1-5,CASSQNQPQHF,TGTGCCAGCAGTCAAAATCAGCCCCAGCATTTT
TRBD2,TRBV15,.,TRBJ2-1,CATTTSGNEQFF,TGTGCCACCACGACTAGCGGGAATGAGCAGTTCTTC
.,TRBV7-2,.,TRBJ1-1,CASSLLYISEAFF,TGTGCCAGCAGCTTACTCTATATCTCTGAAGCTTTCTTT
TRBD1,TRBV6-1,many,TRBJ1-2,CASSYPGQGLYGYTF,TGTGCCAGCAGCTACCCGGGACAGGGATTGTATGGCTACACCTTC
.,TRBV7-8,many,TRBJ2-1,CASSPGLNEQFF,TGTGCCAGCAGCCCGGGGCTCAATGAGCAGTTCTTC
TRBD1,TRBV10-3,many,TRBJ1-3,CAISDQGAGGNTIYF,TGTGCCATCAGTGACCAGGGGGCAGGTGGAAACACCATATATTTT
TRBD2,TRBV20-1,many,TRBJ2-3,CSARERGGTDTQYF,TGCAGTGCTAGGGAACGGGGGGGCACAGATACGCAGTATTTT
TRBD1,TRBV5-6,.,TRBJ2-6,CASSFQGAPNVLTF,TGTGCCAGCAGCTTCCAGGGGGCGCCCAACGTCCTGACTTTC
TRBD1,TRBV3-1,few,TRBJ1-5,CASSQGVGQGRQPQHF,TGTGCCAGCAGCCAAGGGGTCGGACAGGGACGTCAGCCCCAGCATTTT
.,TRBV24-1,many,TRBJ2-1,CATSDLRPQNNEQFF,TGTGCCACCAGTGATTTGCGACCCCAGAACAATGAGCAGTTCTTC
.,TRBV20-1,many,TRBJ1-6,CSVQGSGYSPLHF,TGCAGTGTTCAGGGCTCGGGGTATTCACCCCTCCACTTT
.,TRBV18,many,TRBJ2-7,CASSPKLAHEQYF,TGTGCCAGCTCACCAAAACTAGCCCACGAGCAGTACTTC
.,TRBV9,.,TRBJ2-1,CASSSSGRTEQFF,TGTGCCAGCAGCTCATCAGGGCGTACTGAGCAGTTCTTC
.,TRBV7-3,.,TRBJ2-5,CASRPLTETQYF,TGTGCCAGCAGACCTCTCACCGAGACCCAGTACTTC
.,TRBV6-1,many,TRBJ2-7,CASSAYRDLNRREQYF,TGTGCCAGCAGTGCCTACCGGGACCTCAACCGGCGGGAGCAGTACTTC
TRBD1,TRBV5-1,.,TRBJ2-5,CASSLTGGIQETQYF,TGCGCCAGCAGCTTGACAGGGGGGATCCAAGAGACCCAGTACTTC
.,TRBV25-1,.,TRBJ2-1,CASSEFGRGDYNEQFF,TGTGCCAGCAGTGAATTTGGAAGAGGGGATTACAATGAGCAGTTCTTC
.,TRBV12-3/TRBV12-4,.,TRBJ2-5,CASRELGGETQYF,TGTGCCAGCAGGGAGTTAGGGGGAGAGACCCAGTACTTC
.,TRBV12-5,many,TRBJ1-5,CASGFDGQNQPQHF,TGTGCTAGTGGTTTCGACGGACAGAATCAGCCCCAGCATTTT
.,TRBV3-1,many,TRBJ1-2,CASSQWGNGYTF,TGTGCCAGCAGCCAATGGGGAAACGGCTACACCTTC
.,TRBV19,once,TRBJ2-3,CASSIDRGSTDTQYF,TGTGCCAGTAGTATAGATCGGGGCAGCACAGATACGCAGTATTTT
.,TRBV7-9,.,TRBJ2-7,CASRRGGSYEQYF,TGTGCCAGCAGAAGAGGGGGCTCCTACGAGCAGTACTTC
.,TRBV6-8,few,TRBJ2-2,CASSYEGEEGTGELFF,TGTGCCAGCAGTTACGAGGGAGAGGAGGGCACCGGGGAGCTGTTTTTT
TRBD1,TRBV6-4,few,TRBJ1-1,CASSDPGQGALWCNTEAFF,TGTGCCAGCAGTGACCCCGGACAGGGGGCGTTGTGGTGCAACACTGAAGCTTTCTTT
TRBD1,TRBV12-5,few,TRBJ1-5,CASGLSEQGVQPQHF,TGTGCTAGTGGTTTGAGCGAACAGGGGGTTCAGCCCCAGCATTTT
TRBD2,TRBV6-7,few,TRBJ2-1,CASRKQRGGRNEQFF,TGTGCCAGCCGGAAACAGCGGGGGGGCCGCAATGAGCAGTTCTTC
.,TRBV24-1,many,TRBJ2-5,CATSGLLQETQYF,TGTGCCACCAGTGGACTTCTCCAAGAGACCCAGTACTTC
TRBD2,TRBV10-3,.,TRBJ2-3,CAISESAGRGTDTQYF,TGTGCCATCAGTGAATCAGCGGGAAGGGGTACAGATACGCAGTATTTT
.,TRBV9,.,TRBJ2-2,CASSETTGELFF,TGTGCCAGCAGCGAAACCACCGGGGAGCTGTTTTTT
.,TRBV2,medium-sized,TRBJ1-2,CASIGIYGYTF,TGTGCCAGCATTGGGATATATGGCTACACCTTC
.,TRBV5-5,few,TRBJ1-6,CASSFYGANSPLHF,TGTGCCAGCAGCTTTTACGGAGCAAATTCACCCCTCCACTTT
TRBD2,TRBV3-1,.,TRBJ2-1,CASSQDRLAEGNEQFF,TGTGCCAGCAGCCAAGACCGACTAGCGGAGGGCAATGAGCAGTTCTTC
TRBD1,TRBV5-1,many,TRBJ1-1,CASSLNRGEVEAFF,TGCGCCAGCAGCCTAAACAGGGGCGAAGTTGAAGCTTTCTTT
.,TRBV9,few,TRBJ2-3,CASSGRGAGTDTQYF,TGTGCCAGCAGCGGACGGGGGGCGGGCACAGATACGCAGTATTTT
TRBD1,TRBV2,many,TRBJ1-1,CASRDRRTGTEAFF,TGTGCCAGCAGGGACCGGAGGACAGGCACTGAAGCTTTCTTT
TRBD1,TRBV9,.,TRBJ1-2,CARPSGRGNYGYTF,TGTGCCCGGCCTTCGGGCAGGGGGAACTATGGCTACACCTTC
.,TRBV9,many,TRBJ1-2,CASSVVAGDGGYTF,TGTGCCAGCAGCGTAGTGGCAGGGGACGGTGGCTACACCTTC
.,TRBV12-3/TRBV12-4,many,TRBJ2-5,CASSLIRETQYF,TGTGCCAGCAGTTTAATCCGGGAGACCCAGTACTTC
.,TRBV7-9,.,TRBJ1-4,CASSYIGGPNEKLFF,TGTGCCAGCAGTTACATCGGGGGACCTAATGAAAAACTGTTTTTT
.,TRBV27,.,TRBJ2-5,CASSLIRGGRETQYF,TGTGCCAGCAGTTTGATTAGGGGGGGAAGGGAGACCCAGTACTTC
TRBD1,TRBV10-3,.,TRBJ1-6,CAISERRGQEYNSPLHF,TGTGCCATCAGTGAGAGACGCGGACAGGAGTATAATTCACCCCTCCACTTT
TRBD2,TRBV5-1,many,TRBJ2-1,CASGTSGTSYNEQFF,TGCGCCAGCGGGACTAGCGGGACCTCCTACAATGAGCAGTTCTTC
.,TRBV20-1,.,TRBJ2-3,CSARDLATYSSTDTQYF,TGCAGTGCTAGAGACCTAGCGACGTACTCTAGCACAGATACGCAGTATTTT
TRBD2,TRBV15,.,TRBJ2-2,CATSSELAGTGELFF,TGTGCCACCAGCAGTGAATTAGCGGGCACCGGGGAGCTGTTTTTT
.,TRBV5-1,many,TRBJ2-3,CASSQESSTDTQYF,TGCGCCAGCAGCCAAGAATCTAGCACAGATACGCAGTATTTT
.,TRBV13,.,TRBJ2-1,CASSPPVARGANEQFF,TGTGCCAGCAGCCCCCCAGTCGCGCGGGGTGCCAATGAGCAGTTCTTC
.,TRBV11-3,many,TRBJ2-1,CASSLGGANNEQFF,TGTGCCAGCAGCTTAGGTGGAGCAAACAATGAGCAGTTCTTC
.,TRBV29-1,many,TRBJ2-7,CSVEGVGTREQYF,TGCAGCGTAGAGGGGGTAGGGACTCGCGAGCAGTACTTC
.,TRBV20-1,many,TRBJ1-6,CSARDYGRNNSPLHF,TGCAGTGCTAGAGATTACGGCAGGAATAATTCACCCCTCCACTTT